A selection of T cell receptor beta chains follows, all from one sample in a study of CD8+ T cells in alopecia areata. Sequencing was performed with immunoSEQ multiplex PCR; in TCRdb, only in-frame clones are kept and a portion is missing. This sample yields 120,000 or so clones, of which roughly 68% are seen a single time; around 2.7% belongs to the top ten. The sequenced material came from CD4+ T cells sorted from blood. These receptors originate from a human donor in good health. CDR3s include the opening cysteine and the closing phenylalanine or tryptophan. The D gene is left open where the match is weak. Clone size appears in some rows only: once, few, many, or a class for an expanded clone.

v_gene	d_gene	abundance	j_gene	len	CDR3aa	CDR3nt
TRBV30	.	.	TRBJ2-5	13	CAWNWGDQETQYF	TGTGCCTGGAACTGGGGGGACCAAGAGACCCAGTACTTC
TRBV4-1	TRBD1	.	TRBJ2-7	14	CASSQGDSSYEQYF	TGCGCCAGCAGCCAAGGGGACAGCTCCTACGAGCAGTACTTC
TRBV2	TRBD2	.	TRBJ2-7	13	CASEGGGGTEQYF	TGTGCCAGCGAGGGAGGCGGGGGAACCGAGCAGTACTTC
TRBV7-2	TRBD1	.	TRBJ1-1	16	CASSLGSGGGGTEAFF	TGTGCCAGCAGCTTAGGGAGTGGAGGGGGCGGCACTGAAGCTTTCTTT
TRBV30	.	.	TRBJ2-4	14	CAWSGDSAKNIQYF	TGTGCCTGGAGTGGGGATTCGGCCAAAAACATTCAGTACTTC
TRBV27	.	.	TRBJ1-1	14	CASSFLQENTEAFF	TGTGCCAGCAGTTTTTTACAGGAGAACACTGAAGCTTTCTTT
TRBV2	TRBD1	.	TRBJ2-1	14	CASRNGQGADEQFF	TGTGCCAGCAGAAATGGACAGGGGGCGGATGAGCAGTTCTTC
TRBV7-8	.	few	TRBJ1-6	13	CASSLIRDSPLHF	TGTGCCAGCAGCCTTATTCGAGATTCACCCCTCCACTTT
TRBV9	.	.	TRBJ1-6	14	CASSGGSYNSPLHF	TGTGCCAGCAGCGGGGGCTCCTATAATTCACCCCTCCACTTT
TRBV30	.	.	TRBJ1-1	13	CAWRWTENTEAFF	TGTGCCTGGAGGTGGACGGAGAACACTGAAGCTTTCTTT
TRBV21-1	.	.	TRBJ1-6	16	CASSNIPGIPGLALHF	TGTGCCAGCAGCAATATCCCAGGTATTCCTGGATTGGCCCTCCACTTT